This T cell receptor beta chain stems from a study of blood T cell repertoires in COVID-19. Study overall: The study drew acute and convalescent COVID-19 samples from the United States, Italy and Spain. PBMCs, B-cell-depleted T cells, or T cells provided the cDNA or gDNA that made up the material.

TCRdb's copy holds only in-frame clones and misses some; the assay was immunoSEQ multiplex PCR. The sample contains approximately 300,000 clones, 90% of which appear only once. This CDR3 has 15 amino acids. The V gene lost 7 bases and the J gene lost 0 bases, with 14 bases spanning the gap. CDR1 is SGHRS and CDR2 is YFSETQ in the germline V gene. The origin of this receptor is a man aged 60 to 75 who had recovered from COVID-19. The V gene is TRBV5-1, the J gene TRBJ2-1, with D perhaps matching TRBD2 (7 bases). The sample comprised PBMCs or T cells enriched from blood (not recorded which). CDR3 nucleotide sequence: TGCGCCAGCTACCGGGGGGCAGGCTCCTACAATGAGCAGTTCTTC. It codes for CASYRGAGSYNEQFF. Full variable domain (missing parts from reference TRBV5-1 and TRBJ2-1): KAGVTQTPRYLIKTRGQQVTLSCSPISGHRSVSWYQQTPGQGLQFLFEYFSETQRNKGNFPGRFSGRQFSNSRSEMNVSTLELGDSALYLCASYRGAGSYNEQFFGPGTRLTVL.